Below are 2 T cell receptor beta chains sequenced from a single sample in a study of cytomegalovirus exposure and HLA in healthy donors (dated by TCRdb to between 2016 and 2019). Libraries were constructed by the immunoSEQ multiplex PCR assay. For the multiplex PCR, a mixture combining 60 forward primers for TCR Vbeta segments and 13 reverse primers for TCR Jbeta segments was used. TCRdb retrieved this table from immuneACCESS and kept in-frame rearrangements only. Not all clones are present; in checked studies, unresolved V genes account for under half, and no reason is known for the remainder. The sample contains under 170,000 clones, about 60% of them found a single time. Of the sample, 6% to 8.5% falls within the top ten clones. The sequenced sample was PBMCs. The receptors originated from a woman aged 55-69 years in good health and CMV-seropositive.

The J gene is TRBJ2-3, the V gene TRBV6-1; TRBD1 matches at 7 bases. Germline CDR1 reads MNHNS; CDR2 reads SASEGT. The CDR3 sequence is 16 residues long. V gave up 2 bases and J gave up 3 bases; unmatched junction bases: 8. DNA for the CDR3: TGTGCCAGCAGTGAATCTCGGACAGGCGGGACAGATACGCAGTATTTT. Its translation is CASSESRTGGTDTQYF.

The gene calls are TRBV29-1 and TRBJ2-3; D is unresolved. Trimming stripped 4 bases from V and 2 bases from J, with 7 bases between. The length of the CDR3 is 12 residues. Germline V CDR1 and CDR2: SQVTM, ANQGSEA. The CDR3 region is CSVVESTDTQYF. The CDR3 region has the DNA TGCAGCGTTGTTGAGTCCACAGATACGCAGTATTTT.